This T cell receptor beta chain was profiled in a study of blood T cell repertoires in COVID-19. In the original workflow: The assay estimated nucleated cells by amplifying reference gene primers. The protocol was immunoSEQ multiplex PCR, while the TCRdb copy is restricted to in-frame clones and leaves out a portion. The V and J calls and clone size come from that table; D and trimming were worked out from the DNA. The sample shows some 150,000 clones, just under 85% of them seen only once. Germline V CDR1 and CDR2: ENHRY, SYGVKD. V lost 4 bases and J lost 2, with 8 bases in between. The CDR3 loop spans 13 amino acids.

This receptor was identified in a man aged 35-49 years who had recovered from COVID-19. V is TRBV10-3 and J is TRBJ1-1; weak D call: TRBD1 (6 bases). The sequenced sample consisted of peripheral blood. This chain's CDR3 is CAISGTVNTEAFF. CDR3 bases: TGTGCCATCAGTGGGACAGTTAACACTGAAGCTTTCTTT.